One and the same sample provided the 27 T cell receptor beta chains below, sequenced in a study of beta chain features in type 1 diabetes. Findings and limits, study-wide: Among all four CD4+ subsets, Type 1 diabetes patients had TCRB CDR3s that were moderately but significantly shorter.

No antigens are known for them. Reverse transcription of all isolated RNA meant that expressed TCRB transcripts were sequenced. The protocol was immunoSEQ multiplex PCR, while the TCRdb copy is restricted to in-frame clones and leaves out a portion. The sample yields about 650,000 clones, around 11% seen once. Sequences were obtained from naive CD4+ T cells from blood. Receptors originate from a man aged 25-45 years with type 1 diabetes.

The CDR3 region is CSAPVGEFGEQYF. The CDR3 DNA sequence: TGCAGCGCACCGGTTGGGGAGTTTGGGGAGCAGTACTTC. The rearrangement links TRBV29-1 to TRBJ2-7; TRBD2 is a possible D gene (5 bases). V was clipped by 7 bases and J by 7 bases, with 20 bases between them. Germline assignment: CDR1 SQVTM and CDR2 ANQGSEA. The CDR3 is 13 residues long.

CDR3 loop: CSVDQLAGGQEGADTQYF. The CDR3 bases are TGCAGCGTTGACCAACTAGCGGGGGGCCAGGAGGGGGCAGATACGCAGTATTTT. The V gene is TRBV29-1, the J gene TRBJ2-3, with TRBD2 identical over 12 bases. The CDR3 contains 18 residues. The V segment lost 3 bases and the J segment 4 bases; nucleotides outside the gene matches: 14. Germline CDR1 SQVTM, CDR2 ANQGSEA.

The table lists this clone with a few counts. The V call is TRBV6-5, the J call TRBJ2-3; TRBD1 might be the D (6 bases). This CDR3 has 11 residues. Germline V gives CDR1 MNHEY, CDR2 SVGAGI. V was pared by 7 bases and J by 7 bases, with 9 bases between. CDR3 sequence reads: CASIRGNTQYF. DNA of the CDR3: TGTGCCAGCATCAGGGGAAATACGCAGTATTTT.

The CDR3 loop reads CAWSRTGGGPDTQYF. CDR3 DNA: TGTGCCTGGAGCCGGACAGGGGGCGGCCCAGATACGCAGTATTTT. V is TRBV30 and J is TRBJ2-3; 11 bases are a match to TRBD1. Germline values: CDR1 GTSNPN, CDR2 SVGIG (reference sequence). CDR3 length: 15 amino acids. The V segment lost 3 bases and the J segment 4 bases; nucleotides outside the gene matches: 6.

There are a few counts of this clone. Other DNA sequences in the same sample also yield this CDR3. The CDR3 here is CASSLTGVGETQYF. The CDR3 bases are TGTGCCAGCAGCTTGACGGGGGTGGGTGAGACCCAGTACTTC. The rearrangement joins TRBV5-4 to TRBJ2-5; D might be TRBD2 (6 bases). Trimming took off 1 base at V and 5 bases at J, with 12 bases between the two ends. The CDR3 spans 14 residues. CDR1 is SGHNT, CDR2 YYREEE, per germline (reference sequence).

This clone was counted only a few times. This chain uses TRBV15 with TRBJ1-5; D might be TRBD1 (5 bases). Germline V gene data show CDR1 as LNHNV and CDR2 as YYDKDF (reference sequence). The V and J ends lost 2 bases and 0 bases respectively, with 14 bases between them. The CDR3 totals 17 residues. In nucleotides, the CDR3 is TGTGCCACCAGCAGACCAGGACAAAGCGCTAGCAATCAGCCCCAGCATTTT. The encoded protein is CATSRPGQSASNQPQHF.

The CDR3: CSVELWAPENEKLFF. In DNA, the CDR3 is TGCAGCGTTGAGTTGTGGGCTCCCGAAAATGAAAAACTGTTTTTT. This chain connects TRBV29-1 to TRBJ1-4; D not certain. CDR3 length equals 15 residues. In germline, CDR1 is SQVTM, CDR2 ANQGSEA. Trimming took 3 bases from V and 5 from J, leaving 16 bases between them.

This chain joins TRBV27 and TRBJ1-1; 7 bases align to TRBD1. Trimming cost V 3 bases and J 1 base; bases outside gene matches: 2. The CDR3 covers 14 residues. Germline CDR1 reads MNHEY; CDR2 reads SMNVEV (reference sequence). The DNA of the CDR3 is TGTGCCAGCAGTTTCAACAGGGGGAACACTGAAGCTTTCTTT. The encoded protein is CASSFNRGNTEAFF.

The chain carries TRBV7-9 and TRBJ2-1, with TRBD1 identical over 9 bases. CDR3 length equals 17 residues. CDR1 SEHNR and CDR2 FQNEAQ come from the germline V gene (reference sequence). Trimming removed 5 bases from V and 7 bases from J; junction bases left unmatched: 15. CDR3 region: CASSPPSGTGNLNEQFF. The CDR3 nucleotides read TGTGCCAGCAGCCCCCCATCGGGGACAGGGAATTTGAATGAGCAGTTCTTC. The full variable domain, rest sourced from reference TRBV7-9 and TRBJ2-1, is DTGVSQNPRHKITKRGQNVTFRCDPISEHNRLYWYRQTLGQGPEFLTYFQNEAQLEKSRLLSDRFSAERPKGSFSTLEIQRTEQGDSAMYLCASSPPSGTGNLNEQFFGPGTRLTVL.

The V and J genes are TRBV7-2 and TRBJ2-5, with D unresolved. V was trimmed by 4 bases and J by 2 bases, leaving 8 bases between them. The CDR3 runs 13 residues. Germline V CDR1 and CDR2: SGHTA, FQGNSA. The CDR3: CASSWMRQETQYF. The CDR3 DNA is TGTGCCAGCAGCTGGATGCGGCAAGAGACCCAGTACTTC.

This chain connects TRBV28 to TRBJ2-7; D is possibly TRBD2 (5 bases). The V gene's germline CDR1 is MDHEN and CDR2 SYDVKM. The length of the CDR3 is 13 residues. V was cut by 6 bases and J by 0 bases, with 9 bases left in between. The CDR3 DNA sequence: TGTGCCAGCAGACCCCGGGACTCCTACGAGCAGTACTTC. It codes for CASRPRDSYEQYF.

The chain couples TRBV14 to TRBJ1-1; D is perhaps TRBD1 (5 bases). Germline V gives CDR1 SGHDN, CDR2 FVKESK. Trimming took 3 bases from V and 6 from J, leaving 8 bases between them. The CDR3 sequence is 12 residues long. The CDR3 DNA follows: TGTGCCAGCAGCCAGGCGGGGGCTGAAGCTTTCTTT. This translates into CASSQAGAEAFF.

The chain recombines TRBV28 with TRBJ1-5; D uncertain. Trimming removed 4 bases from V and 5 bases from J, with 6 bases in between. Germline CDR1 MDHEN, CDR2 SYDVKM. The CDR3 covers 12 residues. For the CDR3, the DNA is TGTGCCAGCAGTTATGGAGATCAGCCCCAGCATTTT. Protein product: CASSYGDQPQHF.

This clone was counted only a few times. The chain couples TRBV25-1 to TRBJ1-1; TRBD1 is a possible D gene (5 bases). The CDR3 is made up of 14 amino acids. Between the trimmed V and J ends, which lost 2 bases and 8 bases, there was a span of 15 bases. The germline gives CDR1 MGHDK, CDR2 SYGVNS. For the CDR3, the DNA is TGTGCCAGCAGTGAACCGGGGGACCGTGGGGAAGCTTTCTTT. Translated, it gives CASSEPGDRGEAFF.

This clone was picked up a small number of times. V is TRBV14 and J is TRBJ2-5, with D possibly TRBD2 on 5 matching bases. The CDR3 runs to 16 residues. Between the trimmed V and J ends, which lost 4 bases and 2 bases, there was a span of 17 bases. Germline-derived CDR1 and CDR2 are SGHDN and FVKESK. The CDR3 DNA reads TGTGCCAGCAGCCCCCGAGGGTGGTCTCGGCAAGAGACCCAGTACTTC. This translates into CASSPRGWSRQETQYF.

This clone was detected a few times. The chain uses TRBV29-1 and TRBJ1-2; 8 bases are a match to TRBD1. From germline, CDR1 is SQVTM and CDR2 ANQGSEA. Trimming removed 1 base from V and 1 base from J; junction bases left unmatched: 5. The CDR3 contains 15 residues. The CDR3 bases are TGCAGCGTTGAAGGGACAGGGAAGGATAACTATGGCTACACCTTC. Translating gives CSVEGTGKDNYGYTF.

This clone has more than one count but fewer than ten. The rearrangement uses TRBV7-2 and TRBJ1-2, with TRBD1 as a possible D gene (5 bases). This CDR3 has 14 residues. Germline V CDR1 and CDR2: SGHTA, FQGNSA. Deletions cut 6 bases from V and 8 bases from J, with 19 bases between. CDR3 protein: CASSFTGTLGGYTF. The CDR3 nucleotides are TGTGCCAGCAGTTTCACCGGGACCCTAGGGGGCTACACCTTC.

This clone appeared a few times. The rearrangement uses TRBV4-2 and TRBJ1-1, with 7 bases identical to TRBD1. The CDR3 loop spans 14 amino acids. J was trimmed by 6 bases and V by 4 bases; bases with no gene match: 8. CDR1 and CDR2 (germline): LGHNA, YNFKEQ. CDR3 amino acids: CASSPRGGESEAFF. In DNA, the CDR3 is TGTGCCAGCAGCCCACGAGGGGGCGAATCTGAAGCTTTCTTT.

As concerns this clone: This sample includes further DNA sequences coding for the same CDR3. The CDR3 reads CASSAGGTEAFF. The CDR3 region has the DNA TGTGCCAGCAGCGCCGGGGGGACTGAAGCTTTCTTT. The chain couples TRBV9 to TRBJ1-1; the D gene is possibly TRBD1 (5 bases). Germline V CDR1 and CDR2: SGDLS, YYNGEE. This CDR3 region has 12 residues. Trimming pared 3 bases from V and 5 bases from J, leaving 8 bases between. The full variable domain, its missing parts supplied by reference TRBV9 and TRBJ1-1, is DSGVTQTPKHLITATGQRVTLRCSPRSGDLSVYWYQQSLDQGLQFLIQYYNGEERAKGNILERFSAQQFPDLHSELNLSSLELGDSALYFCASSAGGTEAFFGQGTRLTVV.

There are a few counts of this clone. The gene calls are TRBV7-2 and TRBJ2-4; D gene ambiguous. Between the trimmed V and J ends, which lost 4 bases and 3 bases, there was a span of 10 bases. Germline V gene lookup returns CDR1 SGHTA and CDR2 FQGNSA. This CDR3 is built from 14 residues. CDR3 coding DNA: TGTGCCAGCAGCTCCGACACTGTCAAAAACATTCAGTACTTC. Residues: CASSSDTVKNIQYF.

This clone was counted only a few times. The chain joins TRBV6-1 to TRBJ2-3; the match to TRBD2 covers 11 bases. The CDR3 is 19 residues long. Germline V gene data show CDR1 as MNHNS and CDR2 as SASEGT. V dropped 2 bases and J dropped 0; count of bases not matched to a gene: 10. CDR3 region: CASSERSLAGGPSTDTQYF. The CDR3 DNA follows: TGTGCCAGCAGTGAAAGGAGTCTAGCGGGGGGTCCTAGCACAGATACGCAGTATTTT.

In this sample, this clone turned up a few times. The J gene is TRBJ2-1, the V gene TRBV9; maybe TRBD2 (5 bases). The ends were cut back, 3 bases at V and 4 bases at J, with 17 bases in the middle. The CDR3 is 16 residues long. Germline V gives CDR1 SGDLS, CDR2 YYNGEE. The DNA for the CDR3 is TGTGCCAGCAGCGCCCGTAGCGAGAGAGCTTACAATGAGCAGTTCTTC. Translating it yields CASSARSERAYNEQFF.

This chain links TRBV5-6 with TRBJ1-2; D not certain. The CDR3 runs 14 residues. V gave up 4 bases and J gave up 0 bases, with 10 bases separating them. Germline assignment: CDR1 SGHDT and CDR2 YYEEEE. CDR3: CASSMELANYGYTF. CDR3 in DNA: TGTGCCAGCAGCATGGAGCTAGCTAACTATGGCTACACCTTC.

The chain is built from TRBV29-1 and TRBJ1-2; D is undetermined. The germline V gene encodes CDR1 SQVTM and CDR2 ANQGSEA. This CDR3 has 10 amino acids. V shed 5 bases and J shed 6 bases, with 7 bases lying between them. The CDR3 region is CSVPQDGYTF. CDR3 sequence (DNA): TGCAGCGTTCCCCAGGATGGCTACACCTTC.

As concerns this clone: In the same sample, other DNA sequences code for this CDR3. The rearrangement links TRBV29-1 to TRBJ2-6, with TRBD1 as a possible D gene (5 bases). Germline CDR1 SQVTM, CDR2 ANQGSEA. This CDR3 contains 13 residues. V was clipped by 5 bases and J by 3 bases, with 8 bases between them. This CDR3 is CSVRRVGANVLTF. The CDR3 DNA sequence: TGCAGCGTTCGCAGGGTTGGGGCCAACGTCCTGACTTTC.

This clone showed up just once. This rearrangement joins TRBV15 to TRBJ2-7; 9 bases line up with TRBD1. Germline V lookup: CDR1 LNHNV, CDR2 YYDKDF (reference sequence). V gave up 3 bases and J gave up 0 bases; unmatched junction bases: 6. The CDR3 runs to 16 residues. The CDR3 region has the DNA TGTGCCACCAGCAGGCCCGGACAGGGGAGCTCCTACGAGCAGTACTTC. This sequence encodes CATSRPGQGSSYEQYF.

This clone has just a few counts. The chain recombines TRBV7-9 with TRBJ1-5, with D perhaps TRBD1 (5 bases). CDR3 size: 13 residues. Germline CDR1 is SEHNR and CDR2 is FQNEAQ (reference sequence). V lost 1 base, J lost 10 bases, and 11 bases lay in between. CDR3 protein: CASSLGDLKPQHF. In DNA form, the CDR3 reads TGTGCCAGCAGCTTAGGGGACCTTAAACCCCAGCATTTT.